The T cell receptor (beta chain) under discussion was sequenced for a study of T cell responses to AZD1222 COVID-19 vaccine. Whole-study findings and limits: Unmutated variant regions reportedly attract nearly half of all spike-specific TCRs. Two AZD1222 doses significantly raised spike-specific TCR breadth and depth over controls. Clonal diversity was possibly underestimated, and white British individuals and females predominated among donors.

Profiling relied on immunoSEQ multiplex PCR, and the TCRdb table lists in-frame clones only, not all of them. The table includes under 150,000 clones, around nine tenths detected once. This CDR3 is 13 amino acids long. CDR1 and CDR2 (germline): SGDLS, YYNGEE. The V end was cut by 2 bases, the J end by 6 bases, with 12 bases between. As for this clone: Antigen unknown.

The V and J genes are TRBV9 and TRBJ2-7, with TRBD1 as a possible D gene (6 bases). This material consisted of peripheral blood, taken on day 0 of AZD1222 vaccination. The sequence was obtained from an adult in good health. This chain's CDR3 is CASSVGLGAEQYF. For the CDR3, the DNA is TGTGCCAGCAGCGTGGGTTTGGGGGCCGAGCAGTACTTC.